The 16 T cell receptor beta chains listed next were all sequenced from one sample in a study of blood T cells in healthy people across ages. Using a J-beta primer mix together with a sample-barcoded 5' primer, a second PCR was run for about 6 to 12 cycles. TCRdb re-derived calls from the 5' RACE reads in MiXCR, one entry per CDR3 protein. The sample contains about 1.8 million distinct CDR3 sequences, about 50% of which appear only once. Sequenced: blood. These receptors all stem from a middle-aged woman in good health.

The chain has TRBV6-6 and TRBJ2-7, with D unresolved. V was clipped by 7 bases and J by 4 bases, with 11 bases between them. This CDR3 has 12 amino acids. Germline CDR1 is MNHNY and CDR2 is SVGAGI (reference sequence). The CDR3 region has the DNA TGTGCCAGCAACCAGCGCCTTTACGAGCAGTACTTC. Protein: CASNQRLYEQYF.

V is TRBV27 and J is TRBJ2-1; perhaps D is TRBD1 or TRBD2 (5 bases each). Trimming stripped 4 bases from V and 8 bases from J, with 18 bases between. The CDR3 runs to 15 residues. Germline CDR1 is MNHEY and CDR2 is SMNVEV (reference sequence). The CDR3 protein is CASSSFSGARDEQFF. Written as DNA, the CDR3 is TGTGCCAGCAGTTCATTTTCCGGGGCAAGGGATGAGCAGTTCTTC.

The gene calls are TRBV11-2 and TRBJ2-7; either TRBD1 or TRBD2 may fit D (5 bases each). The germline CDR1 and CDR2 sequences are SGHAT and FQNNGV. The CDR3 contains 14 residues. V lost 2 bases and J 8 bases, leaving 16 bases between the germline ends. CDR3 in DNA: TGTGCCAGCAGCTTAAATGGGGGTGGGGGTAAGCAGTACTTC. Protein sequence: CASSLNGGGGKQYF.

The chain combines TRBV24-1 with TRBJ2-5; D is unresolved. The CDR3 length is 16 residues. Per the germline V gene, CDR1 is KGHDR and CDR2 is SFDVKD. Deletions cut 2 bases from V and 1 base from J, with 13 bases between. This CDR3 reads CATSDSSFGPQETQYF. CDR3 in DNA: TGTGCCACCAGTGATTCATCGTTTGGCCCCCAAGAGACCCAGTACTTC.

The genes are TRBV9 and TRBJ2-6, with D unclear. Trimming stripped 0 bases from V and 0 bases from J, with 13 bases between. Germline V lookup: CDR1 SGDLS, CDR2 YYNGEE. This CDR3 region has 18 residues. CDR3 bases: TGTGCCAGCAGCGTAGTATCACGGGCTAGCTCTGGGGCCAACGTCCTGACTTTC. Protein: CASSVVSRASSGANVLTF.

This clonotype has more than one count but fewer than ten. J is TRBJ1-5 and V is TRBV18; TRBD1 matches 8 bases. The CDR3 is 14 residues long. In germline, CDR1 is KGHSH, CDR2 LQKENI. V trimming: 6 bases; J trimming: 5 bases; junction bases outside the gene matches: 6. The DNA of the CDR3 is TGTGCCAGCTCCCACTCAGGGGGCGATCAGCCCCAGCATTTT. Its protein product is CASSHSGGDQPQHF.

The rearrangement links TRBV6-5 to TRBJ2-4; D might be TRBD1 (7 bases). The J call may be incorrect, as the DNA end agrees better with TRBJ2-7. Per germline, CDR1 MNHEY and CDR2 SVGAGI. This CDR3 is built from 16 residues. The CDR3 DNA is TGTGCCAGCAGTTACTCGTTCGGAGGGGGCGGTGACGAGCAGTACTTC. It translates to CASSYSFGGGGDEQYF.

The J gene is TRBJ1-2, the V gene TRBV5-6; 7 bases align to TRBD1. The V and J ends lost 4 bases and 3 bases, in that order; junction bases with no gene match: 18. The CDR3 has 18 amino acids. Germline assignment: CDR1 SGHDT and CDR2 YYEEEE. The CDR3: CASSPEVGQSATDYGYTF. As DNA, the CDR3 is TGTGCCAGCAGCCCGGAAGTGGGACAGTCGGCAACGGACTATGGCTACACCTTC.

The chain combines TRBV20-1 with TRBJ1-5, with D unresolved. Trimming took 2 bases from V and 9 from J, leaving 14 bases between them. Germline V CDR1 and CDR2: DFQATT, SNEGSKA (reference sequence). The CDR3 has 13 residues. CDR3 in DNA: TGCAGTGCTAGACCTGGGCCCGGCCGGCCCCAGCATTTT. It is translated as CSARPGPGRPQHF.

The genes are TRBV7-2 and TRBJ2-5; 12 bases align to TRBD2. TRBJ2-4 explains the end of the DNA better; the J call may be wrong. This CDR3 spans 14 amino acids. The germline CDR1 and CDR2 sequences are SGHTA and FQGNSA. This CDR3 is CASSATSGGNIQYF. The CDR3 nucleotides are TGTGCCAGCAGTGCGACTAGCGGGGGAAACATTCAGTACTTC.

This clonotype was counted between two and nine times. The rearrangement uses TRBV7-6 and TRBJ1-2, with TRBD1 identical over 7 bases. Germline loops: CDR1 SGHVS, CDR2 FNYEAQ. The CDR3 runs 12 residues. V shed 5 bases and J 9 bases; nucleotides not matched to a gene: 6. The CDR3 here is CASSPGGASYTF. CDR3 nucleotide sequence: TGTGCCAGCAGCCCAGGGGGGGCTAGCTACACCTTC.

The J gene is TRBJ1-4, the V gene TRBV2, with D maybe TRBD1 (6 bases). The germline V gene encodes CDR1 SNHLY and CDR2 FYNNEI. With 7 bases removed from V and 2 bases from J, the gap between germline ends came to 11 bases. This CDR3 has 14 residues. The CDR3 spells CASIIDRTNEKLFF. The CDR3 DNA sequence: TGTGCCAGCATTATAGACAGGACTAATGAAAAACTGTTTTTT.

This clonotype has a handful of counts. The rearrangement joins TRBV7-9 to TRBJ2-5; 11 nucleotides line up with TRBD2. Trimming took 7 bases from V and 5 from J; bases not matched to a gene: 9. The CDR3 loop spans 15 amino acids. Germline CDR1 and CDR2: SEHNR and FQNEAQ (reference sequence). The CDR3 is CASTILAGDPETQYF. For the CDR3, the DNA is TGTGCCAGCACCATACTAGCGGGGGACCCGGAGACCCAGTACTTC.

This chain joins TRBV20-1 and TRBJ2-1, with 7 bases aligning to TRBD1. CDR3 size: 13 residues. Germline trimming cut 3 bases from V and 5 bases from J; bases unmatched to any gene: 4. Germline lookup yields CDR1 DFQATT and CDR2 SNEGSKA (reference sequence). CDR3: CSASGTVDNEQFF. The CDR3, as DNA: TGCAGTGCTAGCGGGACAGTCGACAATGAGCAGTTCTTC.

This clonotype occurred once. The CDR3 bases are TGTGCCAGCAGCCCTGATGTGGGGGCGGGCTATGGCTACACCTTC. Translating gives CASSPDVGAGYGYTF. J is TRBJ1-2 and V is TRBV7-6; TRBD1 is a possible D gene (6 bases). The CDR3 covers 15 residues. Per germline, CDR1 SGHVS and CDR2 FNYEAQ. Trimming removed 5 bases at V and 4 bases at J, with 17 bases between. The full variable domain, in which reference TRBV7-6 and TRBJ1-2 provide the parts outside the CDR3, is GAGVSQSPRYKVTKRGQDVALRCDPISGHVSLYWYRQALGQGPEFLTYFNYEAQQDKSGLPNDRFSAERPEGSISTLTIQRTEQRDSAMYRCASSPDVGAGYGYTFGSGTRLTVV.

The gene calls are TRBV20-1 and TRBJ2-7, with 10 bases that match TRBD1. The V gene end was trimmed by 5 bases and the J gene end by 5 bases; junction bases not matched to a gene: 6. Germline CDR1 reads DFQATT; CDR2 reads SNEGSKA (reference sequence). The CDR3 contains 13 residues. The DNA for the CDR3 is TGCAGTGCTCACAGACAGGGGGCCAACGAGCAGTACTTC. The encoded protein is CSAHRQGANEQYF.